This T cell receptor (beta chain) was found in a study of blood T cells in healthy people across ages. Overall study context: Per two T cells, template switching captured roughly one barcoded beta molecule.

In this sample, this clonotype turned up once. The CDR3 is 14 residues long. The second PCR ran roughly 6 to 11 cycles with a sample-barcoded 5' primer and J-beta primers. TCRdb reprocessed the 5' RACE reads with MiXCR, giving one entry per CDR3 protein. The repertoire consists of about 1.6 million distinct CDR3 sequences, with roughly 32% occurring once and the leading ten covering around 10%. The J gene is TRBJ1-5, the V gene TRBV21-1; the table names TRBD1, a call not compared with the DNA. TRBV21-1 is a pseudogene. The origin of this receptor is a woman under 40 in good health. Sample: blood. CDR3 loop: CASSNKTPGQPQHF. Here the CDR3 DNA reads TGTGCCAGCAGCAATAAGACCCCGGGTCAGCCCCAGCATTTT.